This is a list of T cell receptor beta chains from one sample in a study of cytomegalovirus exposure and HLA in healthy donors. The method was immunoSEQ multiplex PCR; TCRdb's version includes in-frame clones alone and lacks a portion of them. The table has roughly 120,000 clones, roughly 85% seen once. Input material: PBMCs. The source of these receptors is a man aged 30 to 39 in good health and CMV-seropositive. Each CDR3 is given with its conserved first and last residue. The D gene is left open where the match is weak. Size values are once, few and many counts, or a class for expanded clones, and some rows have none.

D gene: -
CDR3 length: 12
J gene: TRBJ1-3
V gene: TRBV6-1
clone size: -
CDR3 protein: CASISSGDTIYF
CDR3 DNA: TGTGCCAGCATCAGTTCTGGAGACACCATATATTTT

D gene: TRBD1
CDR3 length: 15
J gene: TRBJ1-1
V gene: TRBV2
clone size: -
CDR3 protein: CASRQGQGGNTEAFF
CDR3 DNA: TGTGCCAGCAGACAGGGACAGGGAGGAAACACTGAAGCTTTCTTT

D gene: TRBD2
CDR3 length: 14
J gene: TRBJ2-1
V gene: TRBV11-2
clone size: -
CDR3 protein: CASSPTSGRGEQFF
CDR3 DNA: TGTGCCAGCAGCCCCACTAGCGGGAGGGGTGAGCAGTTCTTC

D gene: TRBD1
CDR3 length: 13
J gene: TRBJ1-2
V gene: TRBV6-5
clone size: few
CDR3 protein: CASSLGGASGYTF
CDR3 DNA: TGTGCCAGCAGCTTAGGGGGCGCGTCTGGCTACACCTTC

D gene: -
CDR3 length: 13
J gene: TRBJ2-6
V gene: TRBV11-3
clone size: -
CDR3 protein: CASSFGTHNVLTF
CDR3 DNA: TGTGCCAGCAGCTTCGGGACACATAACGTCCTGACTTTC

D gene: -
CDR3 length: 14
J gene: TRBJ2-3
V gene: TRBV7-9
clone size: -
CDR3 protein: CASSPVFNTDTQYF
CDR3 DNA: TGTGCCAGCAGCCCTGTGTTTAACACAGATACGCAGTATTTT

D gene: -
CDR3 length: 13
J gene: TRBJ2-1
V gene: TRBV27
clone size: -
CDR3 protein: CASSFLGLNEQFF
CDR3 DNA: TGTGCCAGCAGTTTTCTGGGGCTCAATGAGCAGTTCTTC

D gene: -
CDR3 length: 15
J gene: TRBJ2-3
V gene: TRBV5-4
clone size: -
CDR3 protein: CASSLSGFGTDTQYF
CDR3 DNA: TGTGCCAGCAGCTTGTCAGGATTCGGCACAGATACGCAGTATTTT

D gene: -
CDR3 length: 14
J gene: TRBJ1-2
V gene: TRBV5-1
clone size: -
CDR3 protein: CASSQGTPNYGYTF
CDR3 DNA: TGCGCCAGCAGCCAAGGGACTCCTAACTATGGCTACACCTTC

D gene: -
CDR3 length: 16
J gene: TRBJ1-1
V gene: TRBV7-2
clone size: -
CDR3 protein: CASSLEGGAPPTEAFF
CDR3 DNA: TGTGCCAGCAGCTTAGAAGGGGGGGCGCCCCCCACTGAAGCTTTCTTT

D gene: -
CDR3 length: 14
J gene: TRBJ1-1
V gene: TRBV6-5
clone size: -
CDR3 protein: CASSYRQGNTEAFF
CDR3 DNA: TGTGCCAGCAGTTACAGGCAGGGGAACACTGAAGCTTTCTTT